Detailed here is one TCR beta chain. Antigen unknown. Germline V gene data show CDR1 as SGDLS and CDR2 as YYNGEE. V lost 4 bases to trimming and J lost 4 bases; unmatched junction nucleotides: 6. This CDR3 comprises 17 residues. The naive gate required viable CD3+CD4+ or CD3+CD8+ cells with CCR7+CD45RA+CD45RO-CD95-CD27+CD28+ phenotype. Peripheral blood was collected from the related graft donor on the marrow donation day. Clones were read by immunoSEQ multiplex PCR, and TCRdb kept only the in-frame ones, dropping some. The profile shows fewer than 40,000 clones, about 90% of them singletons. This record comes from a study of T cells after posttransplantation cyclophosphamide. Points from the study as a whole: Later blood repertoires were often dominated by clones from the donor CD8+ memory compartment. Tissue-infiltrating T cells from skin or gut overlapped little with blood T cells. Recipient CMV seropositivity and CMV reactivation strongly tracked TRB clonality.

This sequence originates from a woman aged 60 to 75 in good health, CMV-negative, and a related stem cell transplant donor. Sample: naive CD4+ T cells sorted from PBMCs. J is TRBJ2-3 and V is TRBV9; 16 bases agree with TRBD2. The CDR3 spells CASSTGTSGGASDTQYF. DNA for the CDR3: TGTGCCAGCAGCACCGGGACTAGCGGGGGGGCTTCAGATACGCAGTATTTT.